This TCR beta chain was identified in a study of blood T cell repertoires in COVID-19. Each recovered donor of Cohort 3 presented with two negative PCRs, clearance, or symptom resolution. TCRdb's table, derived via immunoSEQ multiplex PCR, lists solely in-frame clones and lacks some. The sample has about 280,000 clones; about 85% are singletons. This sequence was found in a woman between 45 and 60 years old who had recovered from COVID-19. The source material was PBMCs or T cells enriched from blood (not recorded which).

The CDR3 region has the DNA TGTGCTAGTGGTTTGGAAGCCCAGGGGGGCTATCGATCGGGTGAGCAGTTCTTC. It encodes CASGLEAQGGYRSGEQFF. The chain uses TRBV12-5 and TRBJ2-1; tentatively, D is TRBD1 (7 bases). CDR1 is LGHNT, CDR2 FRNRAP, per germline. The V and J ends lost 1 base and 9 bases respectively, with 25 bases between them. The CDR3 is made up of 18 amino acids.